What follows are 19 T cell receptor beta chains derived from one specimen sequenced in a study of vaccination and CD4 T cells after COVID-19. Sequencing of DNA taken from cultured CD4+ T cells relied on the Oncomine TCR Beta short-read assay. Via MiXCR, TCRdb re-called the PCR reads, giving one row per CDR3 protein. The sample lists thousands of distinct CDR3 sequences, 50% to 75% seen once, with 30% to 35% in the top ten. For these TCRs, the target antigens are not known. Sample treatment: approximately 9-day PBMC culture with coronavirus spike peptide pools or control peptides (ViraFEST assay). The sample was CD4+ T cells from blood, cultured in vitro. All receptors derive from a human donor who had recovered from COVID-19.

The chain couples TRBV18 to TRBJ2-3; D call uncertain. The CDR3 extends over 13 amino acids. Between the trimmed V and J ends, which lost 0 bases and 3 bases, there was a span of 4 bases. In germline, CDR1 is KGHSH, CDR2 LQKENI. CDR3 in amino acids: CASSPPVTDTQYF. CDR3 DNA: TGTGCCAGCTCACCACCAGTTACAGATACGCAGTATTTT.

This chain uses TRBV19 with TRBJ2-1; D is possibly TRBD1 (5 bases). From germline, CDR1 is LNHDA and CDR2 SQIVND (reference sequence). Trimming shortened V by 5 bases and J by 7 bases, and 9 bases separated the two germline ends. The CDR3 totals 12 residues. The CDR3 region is CASSFQGNEQFF. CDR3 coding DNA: TGTGCCAGTAGTTTCCAGGGAAATGAGCAGTTCTTC.

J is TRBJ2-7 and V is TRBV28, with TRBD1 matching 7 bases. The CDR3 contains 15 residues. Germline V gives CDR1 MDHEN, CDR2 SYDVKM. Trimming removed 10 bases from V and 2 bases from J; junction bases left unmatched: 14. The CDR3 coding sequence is TGTGCCACCCAGGGCCAGGGGACAGACCCCTACGAGCAGTACTTC. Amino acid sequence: CATQGQGTDPYEQYF.

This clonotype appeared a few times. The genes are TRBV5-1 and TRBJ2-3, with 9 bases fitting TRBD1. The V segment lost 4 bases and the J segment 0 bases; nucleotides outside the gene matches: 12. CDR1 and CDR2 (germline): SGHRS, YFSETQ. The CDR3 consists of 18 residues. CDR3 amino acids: CASSAGQGPASSTDTQYF. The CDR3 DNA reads TGCGCCAGCAGCGCTGGACAGGGGCCCGCCAGTAGCACAGATACGCAGTATTTT.

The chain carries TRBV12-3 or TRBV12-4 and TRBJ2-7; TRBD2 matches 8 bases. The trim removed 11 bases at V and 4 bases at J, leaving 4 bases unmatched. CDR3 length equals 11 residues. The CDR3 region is CAAGTRYEQYF. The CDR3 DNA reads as TGTGCCGCGGGGACTAGGTACGAGCAGTACTTC.

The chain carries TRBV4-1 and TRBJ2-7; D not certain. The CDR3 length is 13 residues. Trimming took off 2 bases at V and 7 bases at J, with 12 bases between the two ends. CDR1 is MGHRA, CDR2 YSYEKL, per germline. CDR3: CASSQLGLPEQYF. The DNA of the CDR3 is TGCGCCAGCAGCCAATTGGGCCTGCCGGAGCAGTACTTC.

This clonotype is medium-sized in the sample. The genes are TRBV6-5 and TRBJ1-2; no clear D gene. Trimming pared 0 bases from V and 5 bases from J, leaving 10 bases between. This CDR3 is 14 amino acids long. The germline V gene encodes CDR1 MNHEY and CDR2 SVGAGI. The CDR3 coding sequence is TGTGCCAGCAGTTACTCGCAGGCACCGTATGGCTACACCTTC. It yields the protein CASSYSQAPYGYTF.

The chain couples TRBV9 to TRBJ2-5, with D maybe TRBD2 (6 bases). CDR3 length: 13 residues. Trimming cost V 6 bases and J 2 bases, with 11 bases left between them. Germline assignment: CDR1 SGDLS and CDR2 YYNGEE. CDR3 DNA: TGTGCCAGCACTACGGAGGGACAAGAGACCCAGTACTTC. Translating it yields CASTTEGQETQYF.

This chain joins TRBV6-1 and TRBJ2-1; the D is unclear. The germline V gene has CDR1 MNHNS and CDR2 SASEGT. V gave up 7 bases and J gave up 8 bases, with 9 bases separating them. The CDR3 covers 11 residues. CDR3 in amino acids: CASKQAHEQFF. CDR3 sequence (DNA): TGTGCCAGCAAACAAGCCCATGAGCAGTTCTTC.

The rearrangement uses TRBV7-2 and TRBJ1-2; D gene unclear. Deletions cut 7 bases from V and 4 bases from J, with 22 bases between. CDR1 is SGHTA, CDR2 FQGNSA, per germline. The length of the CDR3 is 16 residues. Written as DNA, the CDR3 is TGTGCCAGCACCCCCCAGCCATTCGACACCTTCTATGGCTACACCTTC. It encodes CASTPQPFDTFYGYTF.

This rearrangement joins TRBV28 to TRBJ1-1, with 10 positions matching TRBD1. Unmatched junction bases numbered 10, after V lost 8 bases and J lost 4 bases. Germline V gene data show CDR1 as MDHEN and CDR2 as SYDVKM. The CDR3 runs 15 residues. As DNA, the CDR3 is TGTGCCAGCCGGGGACAGGGGATCGAACGCACTGAAGCTTTCTTT. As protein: CASRGQGIERTEAFF.

The CDR3 region has the DNA TGTGCCAGCAGCTTGACTAGCGGTACCTCCTACGAGCAGTACTTC. It yields the protein CASSLTSGTSYEQYF. The rearrangement joins TRBV7-2 to TRBJ2-7; 9 bases agree with TRBD2. CDR1 is SGHTA, CDR2 FQGNSA, per germline. With V trimmed by 3 bases and J by 0 bases, 3 bases remained unmatched. CDR3 length: 15 residues.

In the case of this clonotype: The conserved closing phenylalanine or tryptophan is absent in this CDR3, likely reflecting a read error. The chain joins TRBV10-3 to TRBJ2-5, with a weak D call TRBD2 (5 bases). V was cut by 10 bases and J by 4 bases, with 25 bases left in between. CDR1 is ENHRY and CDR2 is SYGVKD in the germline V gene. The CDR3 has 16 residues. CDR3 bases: TGTGCCACCGCGGGCCTTAGTGACGCCCGCGGAGAGACCCAGTACTAC. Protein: CATAGLSDARGETQYY.

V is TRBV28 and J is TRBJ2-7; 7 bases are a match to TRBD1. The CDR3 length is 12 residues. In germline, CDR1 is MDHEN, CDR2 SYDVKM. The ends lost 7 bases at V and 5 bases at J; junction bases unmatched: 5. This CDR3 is CASTNRGHEQYF. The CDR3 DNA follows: TGTGCCAGCACTAACAGGGGACACGAGCAGTACTTC.

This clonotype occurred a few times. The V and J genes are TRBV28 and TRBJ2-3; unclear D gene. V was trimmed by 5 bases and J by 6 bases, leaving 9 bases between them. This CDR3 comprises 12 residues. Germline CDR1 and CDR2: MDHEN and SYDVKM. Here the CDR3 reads CASSHLRDTQYF. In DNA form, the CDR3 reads TGTGCCAGCAGTCATCTCCGGGATACGCAGTATTTT. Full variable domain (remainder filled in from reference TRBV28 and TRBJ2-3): DVKVTQSSRYLVKRTGEKVFLECVQDMDHENMFWYRQDPGLGLRLIYFSYDVKMKEKGDIPEGYSVSREKKERFSLILESASTNQTSMYLCASSHLRDTQYFGPGTRLTVL.

The CDR3 sequence is CATSDPRAGTDTQYF. The CDR3 bases are TGTGCCACCAGTGATCCCCGGGCAGGCACAGATACGCAGTATTTT. The chain recombines TRBV24-1 with TRBJ2-3; no firm D call. CDR3 length: 15 residues. Deletions cut 3 bases from V and 1 base from J, with 10 bases between. Germline V gene lookup returns CDR1 KGHDR and CDR2 SFDVKD.

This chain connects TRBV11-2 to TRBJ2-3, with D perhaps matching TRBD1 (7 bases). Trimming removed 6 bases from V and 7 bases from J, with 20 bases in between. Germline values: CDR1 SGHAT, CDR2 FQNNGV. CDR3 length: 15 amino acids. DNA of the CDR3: TGTGCCAGCAGGCGGCAGGGGGGTAGCGGCTATACGCAGTATTTT. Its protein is CASRRQGGSGYTQYF.

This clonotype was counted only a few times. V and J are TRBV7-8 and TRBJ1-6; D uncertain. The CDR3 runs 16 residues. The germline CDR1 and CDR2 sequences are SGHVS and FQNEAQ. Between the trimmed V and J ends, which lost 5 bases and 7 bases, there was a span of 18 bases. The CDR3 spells CASSPRAGNSNSPLHF. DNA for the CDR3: TGTGCCAGCAGCCCCCGGGCCGGAAATTCAAATTCACCCCTCCACTTT.

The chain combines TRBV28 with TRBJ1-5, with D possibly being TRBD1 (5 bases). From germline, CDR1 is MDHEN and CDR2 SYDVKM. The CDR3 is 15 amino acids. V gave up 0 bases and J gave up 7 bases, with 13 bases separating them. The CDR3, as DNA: TGTGCCAGCAGTTTATGGGAGGGAGGGGCCCAGCCCCAGCATTTT. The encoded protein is CASSLWEGGAQPQHF.